A few counts support the clone carrying this T cell receptor (beta chain). Antigen unknown. The data were obtained in a study of CD8+CD57+ T cells in acquired aplastic anemia. V lost 0 bases to trimming and J lost 8 bases, with 2 bases between them. CDR3 length: 11 amino acids. Germline V gene lookup returns CDR1 LGHNT and CDR2 FRNRAP. Sequenced patients had shown CD8+CD57+ cell expansion by flow cytometry. Whole-study results and caveats: CD8+ Simpson's diversity showed no significant patient-control difference.

It was genomic DNA that served as the template for profiling TCR beta VDJ and CDR3. TCRdb re-called the reads through MiXCR, storing one row per CDR3 protein. The sample carries 400,000 to 600,000 distinct CDR3 sequences, roughly a third recorded once. The V gene is TRBV12-5, the J gene TRBJ2-1; D not certain. What was sequenced was sorted CD4+, CD8+, or CD8+CD57+ T cells (not recorded which) from PBMCs. The source is a human donor with aplastic anemia. The CDR3 loop is CASGLVDEQFF. The CDR3, as DNA: TGTGCTAGTGGTTTGGTGGATGAGCAGTTCTTC.